Sequencing of this T cell receptor beta chain was carried out in a study of shared clonotypes between healthy human individuals. For the study at large: The study enrolled a couple of women and a few men aged 18 to 49. Study observations and caveats: An anticipated effect of sequencing depth on clonotype sharing among donors was recognized.

Comments on this clone: What it binds is unknown. Distinct nucleotide sequences in the sample also encode this CDR3.

Per the germline V gene, CDR1 is SGHRS and CDR2 is YFSETQ. V dropped 4 bases and J dropped 2 bases, with 10 bases sitting between them. This CDR3 region has 14 residues. Sequencing used immunoSEQ multiplex PCR; TCRdb keeps in-frame clones, though not all of them. Among about 600,000 clones listed, less than 98% were seen once. Division of CD4+ cells produced a CD45RA+ naive subset and a CD45RA-negative memory subset. The chain links TRBV5-1 to TRBJ1-5, with a tentative D call TRBD1 (6 bases). Sample: naive CD4+ T cells sorted from blood. Subset noted: CD45RA+ positively selected. This TCR derives from a woman aged 25 to 39 in good health. The CDR3 sequence: CASSVRGGNQPQHF. The CDR3 nucleotides read TGCGCCAGCAGCGTCAGGGGTGGCAATCAGCCCCAGCATTTT.